Following are 29 T cell receptor beta chains from one sample sequenced in a study of CD8+ T cells in alopecia areata (dated by TCRdb to the late 2010s). The library was obtained by the immunoSEQ multiplex PCR assay. To provide template for TCR sequencing, every sample had RNA extracted and reverse transcribed into cDNA. This is the immuneACCESS table as TCRdb keeps it, with only in-frame sequences that have V and J called. A part of the clones is gone; compared with another copy, unresolved V genes explain less than half, and the rest is unexplained. Across this sample there are 70,000 to 95,000 clones, with about 53% seen only once. The ten largest account for roughly 5.6% of the sample. The sequenced material came from NKG2D-high CD8+ T cells sorted from blood. What the cell subset or site label conveys for this sample: sorted CD8+ NKG2D-high blood T cells. The receptors derive from a human donor with alopecia areata.

V gene TRBV13 combines with J gene TRBJ2-7, with D maybe TRBD2 (6 bases). The CDR3 sequence is 12 residues long. Per germline, CDR1 PRHDT and CDR2 FYEKMQ (reference sequence). The ends were cut back, 5 bases at V and 8 bases at J, with 13 bases in the middle. For the CDR3, the DNA is TGTGCCAGCAGCGCTAGGGCGGGGAAGCAGTACTTC. Translated, it gives CASSARAGKQYF.

The chain recombines TRBV27 with TRBJ2-2; D ambiguous. The CDR3 sequence is 11 residues long. The ends were cut back, 8 bases at V and 4 bases at J, with 5 bases in the middle. Germline V gene lookup returns CDR1 MNHEY and CDR2 SMNVEV (reference sequence). The CDR3 nucleotides are TGTGCCAGCTCGGCCACCGGGGAGCTGTTTTTT. Protein sequence: CASSATGELFF.

This clone turned up a few times. The CDR3 sequence is CASSGQYNEQFF. The CDR3 nucleotides are TGTGCCAGTAGCGGGCAGTACAATGAGCAGTTCTTC. The V call is TRBV19, the J call TRBJ2-1; D unresolved. Trimming removed 6 bases from V and 4 bases from J, with 7 bases in between. Germline V lookup: CDR1 LNHDA, CDR2 SQIVND (reference sequence). The CDR3 spans 12 residues.

The rearrangement uses TRBV7-6 and TRBJ2-6; D perhaps matches TRBD1 (6 bases). The CDR3 is 18 amino acids. From germline, CDR1 is SGHVS and CDR2 FNYEAQ. Trimming cost V 2 bases and J 0 bases, with 14 bases left between them. CDR3 sequence reads: CASSLRETDSSGANVLTF. The CDR3 nucleotides read TGTGCCAGCAGCTTAAGGGAGACGGACAGCTCTGGGGCCAACGTCCTGACTTTC.

This clone was seen more than once but under ten times. The chain employs TRBV27 and TRBJ2-7, with 7 bases identical to TRBD1. Trimming cost V 4 bases and J 5 bases; bases outside gene matches: 5. Germline-derived CDR1 and CDR2 are MNHEY and SMNVEV (reference sequence). The CDR3 contains 13 residues. Here the CDR3 DNA reads TGTGCCAGCAGTTCTGACAGGGTCCACGAGCAGTACTTC. Translated: CASSSDRVHEQYF.

J is TRBJ2-6 and V is TRBV5-6, with D maybe TRBD1 (5 bases). The CDR3 covers 18 residues. The germline gives CDR1 SGHDT, CDR2 YYEEEE. Trimming took 6 bases from V and 0 from J, leaving 19 bases between them. Written as DNA, the CDR3 is TGTGCCAGCATCCCTGGGCAGGGATGGATCTCTGGGGCCAACGTCCTGACTTTC. Its protein is CASIPGQGWISGANVLTF.

This chain uses TRBV29-1 with TRBJ1-2; 9 positions agree with TRBD1. The CDR3 sequence is 14 residues long. The germline V gene has CDR1 SQVTM and CDR2 ANQGSEA. V gave up 4 bases and J gave up 12 bases; unmatched junction bases: 15. This CDR3 is CSVGGTGTSIGDTF. The CDR3 region has the DNA TGCAGCGTTGGCGGGACAGGGACCTCTATAGGAGACACCTTC.

This clone was detected a few times. Additional DNA sequences in this sample encode the identical CDR3. The chain is built from TRBV29-1 and TRBJ1-2; D is unclear. This CDR3 is 11 amino acids long. Germline V gene sequence: CDR1 SQVTM, CDR2 ANQGSEA. Trimming removed 6 bases from V and 0 bases from J, with 5 bases in between. The CDR3 loop is CSVPANYGYTF. DNA for the CDR3: TGCAGCGTCCCAGCTAACTATGGCTACACCTTC. The full variable domain, with the rest looked up from reference TRBV29-1 and TRBJ1-2, is SAVISQKPSRDICQRGTSLTIQCQVDSQVTMMFWYRQQPGQSLTLIATANQGSEATYESGFVIDKFPISRPNLTFSTLTVSNMSPEDSSIYLCSVPANYGYTFGSGTRLTVV.

The chain recombines TRBV29-1 with TRBJ2-7; D possibly corresponds to TRBD2 (6 bases). Germline lookup yields CDR1 SQVTM and CDR2 ANQGSEA. V was cut by 4 bases and J by 7 bases, with 17 bases left in between. The CDR3 consists of 13 residues. The CDR3 nucleotides read TGCAGCGTTGGGGGAACGGGAGAAGGGGAGCAGTACTTC. It codes for CSVGGTGEGEQYF.

This clone was counted between two and nine times. The V call is TRBV14, the J call TRBJ1-1, with TRBD1 as a possible D gene (6 bases). The CDR3 loop spans 13 amino acids. V lost 1 base to trimming and J lost 6 bases, with 9 bases between them. CDR1 and CDR2 from the germline V gene are SGHDN and FVKESK. Here the CDR3 DNA reads TGTGCCAGCAGCCAAGTCGGACAGCCTGAAGCTTTCTTT. The encoded protein is CASSQVGQPEAFF.

This sequence joins TRBV5-1 and TRBJ2-7, with 7 bases aligning to TRBD1. CDR3 size: 17 residues. CDR1 and CDR2 (germline): SGHRS, YFSETQ. With 5 bases clipped from V and 0 bases from J, the junction kept 14 bases outside the gene matches. The CDR3 spells CASSSETGEPLSYEQYF. In DNA form, the CDR3 reads TGCGCCAGCAGTTCGGAAACAGGGGAGCCCCTCTCCTACGAGCAGTACTTC.

Of note for this clone: The junction departs from germline at one end; a sequencing error may be responsible. V is TRBV27 and J is TRBJ1-2; a weak D match, TRBD1 (5 bases). This CDR3 contains 12 residues. Germline assignment: CDR1 MNHEY and CDR2 SMNVEV (reference sequence). The CDR3 nucleotides are TGTGTCAGCAGAGGGGCGGGATATGGCTACACCTTC. Its protein is CVSRGAGYGYTF.

In this sample, this clone turned up once. This chain links TRBV5-1 with TRBJ2-7, with D possibly being TRBD1 or TRBD2 (5 bases each). V was shortened by 4 bases and J by 3 bases, with 17 bases between the two germline ends. CDR3 length: 15 residues. The germline V gene encodes CDR1 SGHRS and CDR2 YFSETQ. CDR3 loop: CASSPEGEPYYEQYF. CDR3 in DNA: TGCGCCAGCAGCCCAGAAGGGGAGCCCTACTACGAGCAGTACTTC.

V usage is TRBV29-1 and J usage is TRBJ2-7, with D tentatively TRBD1 (6 bases). Per the germline V gene, CDR1 is SQVTM and CDR2 is ANQGSEA. This CDR3 is built from 15 residues. Trimming stripped 1 base from V and 4 bases from J, with 17 bases between. The CDR3 region has the DNA TGCAGCGTTGAAGCGTCCGGCAGGGGTGGTTACGAGCAGTACTTC. This gives the protein CSVEASGRGGYEQYF.

V and J are TRBV18 and TRBJ1-2; no clear D gene. This CDR3 is 13 amino acids long. V lost 0 bases and J lost 6, with 8 bases in between. CDR1 is KGHSH, CDR2 LQKENI, per germline. The CDR3 is CASSPPAGDGYTF. The CDR3 region has the DNA TGTGCCAGCTCACCACCGGCTGGGGATGGCTACACCTTC.

This clone was picked up a small number of times. The gene calls are TRBV29-1 and TRBJ2-7; 8 nucleotides line up with TRBD2. The V segment lost 3 bases and the J segment 2 bases; nucleotides outside the gene matches: 3. Germline V gene sequence: CDR1 SQVTM, CDR2 ANQGSEA. There are 13 residues in the CDR3. Written as DNA, the CDR3 is TGCAGCGTTGAGAGCGGGAGCGCCTACGAGCAGTACTTC. It is translated as CSVESGSAYEQYF.

This clone showed up just a few times. This sequence joins TRBV5-4 and TRBJ2-1; 7 bases agree with TRBD2. The J segment lost 8 bases and the V segment lost 1 base, leaving 3 bases of the junction unmatched. The CDR3 contains 13 residues. CDR1 and CDR2 from the germline V gene are SGHNT and YYREEE (reference sequence). The CDR3 DNA reads TGTGCCAGCAGCTTGCGGGGGGTCTATGAGCAGTTCTTC. Residues: CASSLRGVYEQFF.

The rearrangement uses TRBV4-1 and TRBJ2-7, with D perhaps matching TRBD1 or TRBD2 (5 bases each). The CDR3 is 12 residues long. Germline V gene data show CDR1 as MGHRA and CDR2 as YSYEKL. Trimming took off 0 bases at V and 6 bases at J, with 6 bases between the two ends. CDR3 nucleotide sequence: TGCGCCAGCAGCCAAGAGGGGGTCGAGCAGTACTTC. Its translation is CASSQEGVEQYF.

This clone was counted between two and nine times. The gene calls are TRBV29-1 and TRBJ2-2, with D tentatively TRBD1 (5 bases). V gave up 3 bases and J gave up 1 base, with 12 bases separating them. Germline CDR1 reads SQVTM; CDR2 reads ANQGSEA. CDR3 length: 15 residues. The CDR3 DNA sequence: TGCAGCGTTGAGGGGCCCCAAAAGAACACCGGGGAGCTGTTTTTT. Protein product: CSVEGPQKNTGELFF.

This clone was seen a few times. This chain connects TRBV5-1 to TRBJ1-6; D uncertain. Germline V gives CDR1 SGHRS, CDR2 YFSETQ. V gave up 4 bases and J gave up 9 bases, with 14 bases separating them. This CDR3 comprises 14 residues. Written as DNA, the CDR3 is TGCGCCAGCAGCCTGAGGGCTTCTGGTTCACCCCTCCACTTT. Protein sequence: CASSLRASGSPLHF.

The rearrangement links TRBV29-1 to TRBJ2-1, with 12 bases identical to TRBD2. J lost 8 bases, V lost 6 bases, and 8 bases had no gene match. From germline, CDR1 is SQVTM and CDR2 ANQGSEA. The CDR3 has 14 residues. CDR3: CSVDLAGGLDEQFF. Written as DNA, the CDR3 is TGCAGCGTGGACCTAGCGGGGGGGCTAGATGAGCAGTTCTTC.

CDR3 protein: CASSTGGPYNEQFF. DNA for the CDR3: TGTGCCAGCAGTACAGGGGGGCCCTACAATGAGCAGTTCTTC. This chain uses TRBV27 with TRBJ2-1, with 8 bases that match TRBD1. Germline CDR1 and CDR2: MNHEY and SMNVEV (reference sequence). Trimming at V came to 5 bases and at J to 2 bases, leaving 2 bases not matched to a gene. This CDR3 contains 14 residues.

The table lists this clone with a few counts. This chain uses TRBV29-1 with TRBJ1-3, with a tentative D call TRBD1 (6 bases). Germline CDR1 reads SQVTM; CDR2 reads ANQGSEA. The V and J ends lost 3 bases and 0 bases respectively, with 9 bases between them. The CDR3 runs 14 residues. CDR3 residues: CSVEDSYSGNTIYF. In nucleotides, the CDR3 is TGCAGCGTTGAGGACAGCTACTCTGGAAACACCATATATTTT.

J is TRBJ2-7 and V is TRBV7-9; no reliable D call. With 2 bases removed from V and 0 bases from J, the gap between germline ends came to 5 bases. The CDR3 covers 13 residues. Germline loops: CDR1 SEHNR, CDR2 FQNEAQ (reference sequence). The CDR3 DNA reads as TGTGCCAGCAGCTTACCCCACTCCTACGAGCAGTACTTC. This encodes CASSLPHSYEQYF.

The chain has TRBV29-1 and TRBJ2-3, with a possible D match to TRBD1 (6 bases). The V end was cut by 5 bases, the J end by 0 bases, with 9 bases between. The CDR3 totals 13 residues. CDR1 is SQVTM and CDR2 is ANQGSEA in the germline V gene. CDR3 amino acids: CSVRQASTDTQYF. DNA of the CDR3: TGCAGCGTTAGACAGGCCAGCACAGATACGCAGTATTTT.

The chain couples TRBV30 to TRBJ1-2; D remains ambiguous. There are 11 residues in the CDR3. V was shortened by 7 bases and J by 2 bases, with 8 bases between the two germline ends. From germline, CDR1 is GTSNPN and CDR2 SVGIG (reference sequence). CDR3 region: CASEENYGYTF. DNA for the CDR3: TGTGCCTCAGAAGAAAACTATGGCTACACCTTC.

V and J are TRBV25-1 and TRBJ1-5; 8 bases line up with TRBD1. In germline, CDR1 is MGHDK, CDR2 SYGVNS. The CDR3 covers 14 residues. V lost 4 bases, J lost 7 bases, and 6 bases stayed unmatched. CDR3 amino acids: CASSARQGTQPQHF. The DNA for the CDR3 is TGTGCCAGCAGTGCGAGACAGGGGACGCAGCCCCAGCATTTT.

This chain's CDR3 is CSVVGGGYTEAFF. CDR3 DNA: TGCAGCGTTGTGGGTGGGGGTTACACTGAAGCTTTCTTT. The rearrangement links TRBV29-1 to TRBJ1-1, with a weak D call TRBD1 (5 bases). This CDR3 is 13 amino acids long. From germline, CDR1 is SQVTM and CDR2 ANQGSEA. Between the trimmed V and J ends, which lost 4 bases and 3 bases, there was a span of 12 bases.

The sample holds many counts of this clone. V usage is TRBV5-4 and J usage is TRBJ1-1; D may be TRBD1 (6 bases). In germline, CDR1 is SGHNT, CDR2 YYREEE (reference sequence). The CDR3 runs to 13 residues. With 4 bases removed from V and 3 bases from J, the gap between germline ends came to 10 bases. This CDR3 reads CASSLGTHTEAFF. For the CDR3, the DNA is TGTGCCAGCAGCCTCGGGACACACACTGAAGCTTTCTTT.